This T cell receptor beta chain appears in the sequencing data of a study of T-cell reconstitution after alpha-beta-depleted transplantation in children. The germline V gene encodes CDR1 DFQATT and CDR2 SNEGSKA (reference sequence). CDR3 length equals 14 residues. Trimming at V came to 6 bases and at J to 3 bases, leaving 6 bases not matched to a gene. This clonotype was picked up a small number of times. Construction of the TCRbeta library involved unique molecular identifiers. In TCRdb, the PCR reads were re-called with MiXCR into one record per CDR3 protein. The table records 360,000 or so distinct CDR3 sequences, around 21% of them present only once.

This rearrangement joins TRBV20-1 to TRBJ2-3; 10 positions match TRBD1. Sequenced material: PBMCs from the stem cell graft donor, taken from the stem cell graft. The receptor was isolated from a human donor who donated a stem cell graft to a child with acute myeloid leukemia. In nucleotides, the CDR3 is TGCAGTGCGACGACAGGGGGCACAACAGATACGCAGTATTTT. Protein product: CSATTGGTTDTQYF.